Shown below are 32 T cell receptor beta chains from a single sample sequenced in a study. TCRdb independently ran MiXCR on the 5' RACE reads; one entry per CDR3 protein. Of roughly 8,400 distinct CDR3 sequences in the sample, over 55% were seen once. The specimen sequenced was tumor-infiltrating memory CD4+ T cells sorted from the breast tumor. The subset was: memory CD4+ T cells, CD4+CD45RO+CD25-. These receptors originate from a female donor with breast cancer.

Remarks on this clonotype: The junction differs from germline at one of its ends, possibly a read error. The V gene is TRBV5-1, the J gene TRBJ2-1; D might be TRBD1 (6 bases). Germline lookup yields CDR1 SGHRS and CDR2 YFSETQ. CDR3 size: 12 residues. The CDR3 nucleotides are TGCGCCAGCAGCTTCCGGGACAATAAGCAGTTCTTC. As protein: CASSFRDNKQFF.

The V call is TRBV5-1, the J call TRBJ2-1, with 7 bases matching TRBD1. There are 16 residues in the CDR3. CDR1 and CDR2 from the germline V gene are SGHRS and YFSETQ. The junction had 17 bases not matched to a gene; V was cut back by 4 bases and J by 10 bases. The CDR3 DNA follows: TGCGCCAGCAGCCCAAACCCCGGGACAGTGATAGGCGAGCAGTTCTTC. This codes for CASSPNPGTVIGEQFF.

The J gene is TRBJ2-5, the V gene TRBV12-3 or TRBV12-4, with a possible D match to TRBD1 (6 bases). Trimming stripped 7 bases from V and 2 bases from J, with 11 bases between. This CDR3 has 13 amino acids. The CDR3 sequence is CASNNTGQETQYF. For the CDR3, the DNA is TGTGCCAGCAACAATACAGGGCAAGAGACCCAGTACTTC.

V usage is TRBV6-2 or TRBV6-3 and J usage is TRBJ1-2; D call uncertain. The germline gives CDR1 MNHEY, CDR2 SVGEGT. Trimming removed 5 bases from V and 3 bases from J, with 10 bases in between. The CDR3 covers 13 residues. CDR3 coding DNA: TGTGCCAGCAGTGGAGGAGAATACTATGGCTACACCTTC. Its protein is CASSGGEYYGYTF.

This clonotype was observed a handful of times. The chain combines TRBV5-1 with TRBJ1-1, with D perhaps matching TRBD1 (6 bases). CDR1 is SGHRS, CDR2 YFSETQ, per germline. V lost 2 bases and J lost 4, with 12 bases in between. CDR3 length: 14 residues. In nucleotides, the CDR3 is TGCGCCAGCAGCTTCAGCCAGGGGACCACTGAAGCTTTCTTT. This codes for CASSFSQGTTEAFF.

The chain carries TRBV12-3 or TRBV12-4 and TRBJ2-7; 15 nucleotides agree with TRBD2. The ends lost 2 bases at V and 5 bases at J; junction bases unmatched: 16. This CDR3 comprises 20 residues. In nucleotides, the CDR3 is TGTGCCAGCAGTTTATATGGACGCGGACTAGCGGGAGGGTCAACCGACGAGCAGTACTTC. This sequence encodes CASSLYGRGLAGGSTDEQYF.

The rearrangement uses TRBV12-3 or TRBV12-4 and TRBJ2-1; tentative D call: TRBD2 (6 bases). CDR3 size: 13 residues. Trimming took off 4 bases at V and 4 bases at J, with 8 bases between the two ends. In DNA form, the CDR3 reads TGTGCCAGCAGTTCTAGCGCGTACAATGAGCAGTTCTTC. The encoded protein is CASSSSAYNEQFF.

About this clonotype itself: At one boundary the junction diverges from the germline segment, which might be a read error. This rearrangement joins TRBV12-3 or TRBV12-4 to TRBJ2-3, with 10 bases aligning to TRBD1. The CDR3 contains 16 residues. DNA of the CDR3: TGTGCCAGCAGACGCCGGACAGGGGGTGACGCAGATACGCAGTACTTT. It specifies CASRRRTGGDADTQYF.

This sequence joins TRBV20-1 and TRBJ1-1; 8 nucleotides match TRBD1. Germline V gene data show CDR1 as DFQATT and CDR2 as SNEGSKA (reference sequence). Trimming at V came to 5 bases and at J to 4 bases, leaving 6 bases not matched to a gene. This CDR3 contains 13 residues. This chain's CDR3 is CSADIRGPTEAFF. DNA for the CDR3: TGCAGTGCTGACATCAGGGGGCCCACTGAAGCTTTCTTT.

The CDR3 protein is CSARKGGANYGYTF. The CDR3 bases are TGCAGTGCTAGGAAGGGAGGCGCTAACTATGGCTACACCTTC. V gene TRBV20-1 combines with J gene TRBJ1-2; the D is unclear. Looked up from germline, CDR1 is DFQATT and CDR2 is SNEGSKA (reference sequence). The CDR3 loop spans 14 amino acids. Trimming took 3 bases from V and 0 from J, leaving 11 bases between them.

The J gene is TRBJ2-5, the V gene TRBV12-3 or TRBV12-4; perhaps TRBD1 as D (5 bases). The V end was cut by 7 bases, the J end by 7 bases, with 16 bases between. CDR3 length: 13 residues. CDR3 bases: TGTGCCAGCACCATTGCAGGGATCGGGACCCAGTACTTC. It yields the protein CASTIAGIGTQYF.

The rearrangement uses TRBV7-9 and TRBJ2-3; TRBD1 aligns across 7 bases. CDR1 and CDR2 (germline): SEHNR, FQNEAQ (reference sequence). The CDR3 loop spans 18 amino acids. The trim removed 2 bases at V and 0 bases at J, leaving 11 bases unmatched. CDR3: CASSLPGQAASSTDTQYF. The CDR3 region has the DNA TGTGCCAGCAGCTTACCTGGACAGGCGGCATCGAGCACAGATACGCAGTATTTT. The full variable domain, its missing parts supplied by reference TRBV7-9 and TRBJ2-3, is DTGVSQNPRHKITKRGQNVTFRCDPISEHNRLYWYRQTLGQGPEFLTYFQNEAQLEKSRLLSDRFSAERPKGSFSTLEIQRTEQGDSAMYLCASSLPGQAASSTDTQYFGPGTRLTVL.

This clonotype was observed a handful of times. V is TRBV5-1 and J is TRBJ2-3; D is unresolved. In germline, CDR1 is SGHRS, CDR2 YFSETQ. V was cut by 4 bases and J by 5 bases, with 14 bases left in between. The CDR3 is 14 residues long. CDR3 coding DNA: TGCGCCAGCAGCCCTATCGGTTCGGGAGATACGCAGTATTTT. Its protein product is CASSPIGSGDTQYF.

This clonotype was seen a handful of times. This chain connects TRBV15 to TRBJ2-5, with TRBD2 as a possible D gene (5 bases). The CDR3 has 12 amino acids. V was cut by 5 bases and J by 5 bases, with 9 bases left in between. CDR1 and CDR2 from the germline V gene are LNHNV and YYDKDF (reference sequence). The CDR3 here is CATSLGGETQYF. CDR3 nucleotide sequence: TGTGCCACCAGCTTAGGAGGCGAGACCCAGTACTTC.

V gene TRBV7-2 combines with J gene TRBJ2-1; weak D call: TRBD1 (5 bases). There are 16 residues in the CDR3. V lost 1 base, J lost 0 bases, and 10 bases lay in between. CDR1 SGHTA and CDR2 FQGNSA come from the germline V gene. CDR3 sequence: CASSLVRGSSYNEQFF. Written as DNA, the CDR3 is TGTGCCAGCAGCTTAGTTAGGGGTAGCTCCTACAATGAGCAGTTCTTC.

The V call is TRBV20-1, the J call TRBJ2-5; 8 bases align to TRBD2. Trimming cost V 6 bases and J 4 bases; bases outside gene matches: 4. Germline V CDR1 and CDR2: DFQATT, SNEGSKA (reference sequence). This CDR3 comprises 12 residues. The CDR3 DNA reads as TGCAGTGCCCCCCGGGGGGGAGAGACCCAGTACTTC. Its protein is CSAPRGGETQYF.

As DNA, the CDR3 is TGCGCCAGCAGCTTGGATCGGGCGGGTGGCGAGCAGTACTTC. Translating it yields CASSLDRAGGEQYF. The chain employs TRBV5-1 and TRBJ2-7, with D possibly TRBD2 on 5 matching bases. Germline CDR1 SGHRS, CDR2 YFSETQ. CDR3 size: 14 residues. The germline V and J ends were trimmed by 0 bases and 6 bases, with 13 bases remaining between them.

The V gene is TRBV5-1, the J gene TRBJ1-1; TRBD1 matches 7 bases. This CDR3 spans 13 amino acids. V shed 6 bases, J shed 4 bases, and the junction held 6 bases outside the gene matches. The germline V gene has CDR1 SGHRS and CDR2 YFSETQ. CDR3 in amino acids: CASKQGPGTEAFF. In DNA form, the CDR3 reads TGCGCCAGCAAACAGGGGCCCGGCACTGAAGCTTTCTTT.

In its sample, this clonotype was seen a few times. The gene calls are TRBV7-9 and TRBJ2-5; D perhaps matches TRBD2 (5 bases). Trimming cost V 5 bases and J 5 bases, with 24 bases left between them. This CDR3 is 17 amino acids long. Germline CDR1 reads SEHNR; CDR2 reads FQNEAQ (reference sequence). For the CDR3, the DNA is TGTGCCAGCAGCCAACGGCAAGCGGTAGAGGTCACCGAGACCCAGTACTTC. Protein sequence: CASSQRQAVEVTETQYF.

This clonotype was detected only a few times. This chain links TRBV12-3 or TRBV12-4 with TRBJ2-3; the match to TRBD2 covers 14 bases. The ends lost 5 bases at V and 3 bases at J; junction bases unmatched: 4. The CDR3 totals 16 residues. The CDR3 DNA reads TGTGCCAGCAGTGGGGGGACTAGCGGGGGTACAGATACGCAGTATTTT. Translation: CASSGGTSGGTDTQYF.

This chain connects TRBV12-3 or TRBV12-4 to TRBJ2-1; no clear D gene. Trimming removed 8 bases from V and 7 bases from J, with 9 bases in between. The CDR3 totals 11 residues. CDR3 DNA sequence: TGTGCCAGCGGCGCGTTGAATGAGCAGTTCTTC. The encoded protein is CASGALNEQFF.

This clonotype occurred a few times. This rearrangement joins TRBV12-3 or TRBV12-4 to TRBJ2-5; D perhaps matches TRBD1 (6 bases). V was pared by 6 bases and J by 2 bases, with 10 bases between. CDR3 length: 13 residues. The CDR3 DNA is TGTGCCAGCAGCAATACAGGGCAAGAGACCCAGTACTTC. This translates into CASSNTGQETQYF.

Regarding this clonotype: The CDR3 does not end in the conserved phenylalanine or tryptophan, so this is likely a read error. This rearrangement joins TRBV7-9 to TRBJ1-5, with D unclear. V was shortened by 6 bases and J by 3 bases, with 12 bases between the two germline ends. The CDR3 loop spans 14 amino acids. CDR1 SEHNR and CDR2 FQNEAQ come from the germline V gene (reference sequence). Written as DNA, the CDR3 is TGTGCCAGCAGTGCTGAGACGGACAATCAGCCCCAGCATCTT. Translation: CASSAETDNQPQHL.

The V call is TRBV20-1, the J call TRBJ2-1; D possibly corresponds to TRBD1 (6 bases). V was trimmed by 7 bases and J by 3 bases, leaving 10 bases between them. This CDR3 has 12 amino acids. Looked up from germline, CDR1 is DFQATT and CDR2 is SNEGSKA (reference sequence). The CDR3 protein is CSDRTDYNEQFF. As DNA, the CDR3 is TGCAGTGACAGGACAGACTACAATGAGCAGTTCTTC.

This clonotype ranks as medium-sized. This chain connects TRBV5-1 to TRBJ2-2; TRBD2 matches at 10 bases. Per the germline V gene, CDR1 is SGHRS and CDR2 is YFSETQ. Unmatched junction bases numbered 2, after V lost 0 bases and J lost 6 bases. CDR3 length: 15 amino acids. The CDR3 loop is CASSLDLAGAGELFF. In DNA, the CDR3 is TGCGCCAGCAGCTTGGACCTAGCGGGAGCCGGGGAGCTGTTTTTT.

This clonotype was detected only a few times. One end of the junction is discordant with germline, which a read error may explain. The chain recombines TRBV4-2 with TRBJ2-1, with 13 bases that match TRBD2. The CDR3 totals 18 residues. CDR1 is LGHNA and CDR2 is YNFKEQ in the germline V gene. The CDR3 is CASSQRLAGGWVGNEQFF. CDR3 coding DNA: TGTGCCAGTAGCCAGAGACTAGCGGGAGGCTGGGTAGGGAATGAGCAGTTCTTC.

J is TRBJ1-6 and V is TRBV15; perhaps TRBD1 as D (5 bases). Looked up from germline, CDR1 is LNHNV and CDR2 is YYDKDF (reference sequence). The V end was cut by 3 bases, the J end by 0 bases, with 6 bases between. CDR3 length: 15 amino acids. The CDR3 reads CATSRGDSYNSPLHF. In DNA form, the CDR3 reads TGTGCCACCAGCAGGGGGGACTCCTATAATTCACCCCTCCACTTT.

This clonotype was observed a few times. The genes are TRBV10-2 and TRBJ2-7; D is perhaps TRBD2 (5 bases). CDR1 and CDR2 from the germline V gene are WSHSY and SAAADI. This CDR3 spans 13 amino acids. The ends were cut back, 0 bases at V and 6 bases at J, with 9 bases in the middle. Here the CDR3 reads CASSESARGEQYF. The CDR3 region has the DNA TGCGCCAGCAGTGAGTCTGCCCGGGGCGAGCAGTACTTC.

The CDR3 bases are TGTGCCAGCAGCTATCAACAGGGGACCGGGGAGCTGTTTTTT. It codes for CASSYQQGTGELFF. The gene calls are TRBV7-2 and TRBJ2-2; 7 positions match TRBD1. The CDR3 extends over 14 amino acids. Germline trimming cut 4 bases from V and 5 bases from J; bases unmatched to any gene: 4. CDR1 and CDR2 from the germline V gene are SGHTA and FQGNSA.

There are a few counts of this clonotype. V and J are TRBV7-9 and TRBJ1-2; D not certain. Per the germline V gene, CDR1 is SEHNR and CDR2 is FQNEAQ (reference sequence). This CDR3 has 12 amino acids. The ends were cut back, 4 bases at V and 1 base at J, with 4 bases in the middle. CDR3 DNA: TGTGCCAGCAGCTCGGGTAACTATGGCTACACCTTC. Translating it yields CASSSGNYGYTF. The whole variable domain, remainder taken from reference TRBV7-9 and TRBJ1-2, is DTGVSQNPRHKITKRGQNVTFRCDPISEHNRLYWYRQTLGQGPEFLTYFQNEAQLEKSRLLSDRFSAERPKGSFSTLEIQRTEQGDSAMYLCASSSGNYGYTFGSGTRLTVV.

The V and J genes are TRBV5-1 and TRBJ1-5; weak D call: TRBD1 (5 bases). Germline CDR1 and CDR2: SGHRS and YFSETQ. The CDR3 totals 14 residues. V lost 0 bases and J lost 4, with 8 bases in between. The CDR3 region has the DNA TGCGCCAGCAGCTTGGGGGCAGGGAATCAGCCCCAGCATTTT. Residues: CASSLGAGNQPQHF.

The chain has TRBV29-1 and TRBJ2-3, with TRBD1 identical over 10 bases. CDR1 SQVTM and CDR2 ANQGSEA come from the germline V gene. The CDR3 is made up of 14 amino acids. Trimming removed 5 bases from V and 6 bases from J; junction bases left unmatched: 8. CDR3 in amino acids: CSVLSGTGADTQYF. Here the CDR3 DNA reads TGCAGCGTTCTATCCGGGACAGGGGCCGATACGCAGTATTTT.